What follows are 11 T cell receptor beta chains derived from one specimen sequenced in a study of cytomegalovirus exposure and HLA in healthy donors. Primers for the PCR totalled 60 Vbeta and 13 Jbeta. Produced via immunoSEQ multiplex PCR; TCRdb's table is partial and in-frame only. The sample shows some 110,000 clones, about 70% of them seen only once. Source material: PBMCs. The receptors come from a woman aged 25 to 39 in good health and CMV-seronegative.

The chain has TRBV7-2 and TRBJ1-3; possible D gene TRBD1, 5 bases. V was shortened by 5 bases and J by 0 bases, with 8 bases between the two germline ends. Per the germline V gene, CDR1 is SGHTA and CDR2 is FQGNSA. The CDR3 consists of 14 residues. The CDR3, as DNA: TGTGCCAGCAGCCGGGACTTCTCTGGAAACACCATATATTTT. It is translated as CASSRDFSGNTIYF.

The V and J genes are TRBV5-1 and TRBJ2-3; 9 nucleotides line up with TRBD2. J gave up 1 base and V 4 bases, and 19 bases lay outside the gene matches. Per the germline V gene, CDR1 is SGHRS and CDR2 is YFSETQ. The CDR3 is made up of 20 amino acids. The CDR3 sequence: CASSPSLGTSRALGTDTQYF. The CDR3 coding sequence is TGCGCCAGCAGCCCCTCCCTGGGGACTAGCAGGGCGTTGGGCACAGATACGCAGTATTTT.

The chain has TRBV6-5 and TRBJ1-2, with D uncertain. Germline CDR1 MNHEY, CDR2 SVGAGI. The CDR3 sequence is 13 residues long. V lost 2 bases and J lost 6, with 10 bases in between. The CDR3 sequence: CASSYLGNNGYTF. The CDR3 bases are TGTGCCAGCAGTTACCTAGGTAATAATGGCTACACCTTC.

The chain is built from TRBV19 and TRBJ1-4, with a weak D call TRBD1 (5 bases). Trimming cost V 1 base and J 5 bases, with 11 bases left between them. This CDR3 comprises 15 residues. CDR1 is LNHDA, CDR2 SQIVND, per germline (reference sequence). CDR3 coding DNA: TGTGCCAGTAGTATAGGAGGGACTGGGAATGAAAAACTGTTTTTT. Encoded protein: CASSIGGTGNEKLFF.

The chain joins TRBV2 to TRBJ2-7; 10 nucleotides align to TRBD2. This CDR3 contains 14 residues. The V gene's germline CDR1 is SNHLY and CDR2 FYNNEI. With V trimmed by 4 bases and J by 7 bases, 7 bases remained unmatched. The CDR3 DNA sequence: TGTGCCAGCAGTGGGCTAGCGGGGGTGGGTGAGCAGTACTTC. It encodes CASSGLAGVGEQYF.

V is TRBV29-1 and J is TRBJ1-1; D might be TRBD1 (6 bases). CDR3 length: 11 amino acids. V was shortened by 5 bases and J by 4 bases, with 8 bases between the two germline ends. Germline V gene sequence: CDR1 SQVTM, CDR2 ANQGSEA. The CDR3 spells CSVRDITEAFF. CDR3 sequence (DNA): TGCAGCGTTAGGGACATCACTGAAGCTTTCTTT. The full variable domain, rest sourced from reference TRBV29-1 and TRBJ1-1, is SAVISQKPSRDICQRGTSLTIQCQVDSQVTMMFWYRQQPGQSLTLIATANQGSEATYESGFVIDKFPISRPNLTFSTLTVSNMSPEDSSIYLCSVRDITEAFFGQGTRLTVV.

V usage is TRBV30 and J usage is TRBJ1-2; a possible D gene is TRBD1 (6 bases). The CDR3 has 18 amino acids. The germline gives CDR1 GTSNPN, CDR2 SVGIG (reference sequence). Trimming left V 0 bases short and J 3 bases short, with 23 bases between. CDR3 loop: CAWSVRRTGPRVYYGYTF. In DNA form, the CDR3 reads TGTGCCTGGAGTGTAAGGCGCACAGGGCCACGCGTTTACTATGGCTACACCTTC.

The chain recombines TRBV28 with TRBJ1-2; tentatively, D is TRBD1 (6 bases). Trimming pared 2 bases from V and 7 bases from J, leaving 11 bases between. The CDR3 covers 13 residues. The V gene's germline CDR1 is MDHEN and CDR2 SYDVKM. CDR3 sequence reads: CASSLQGLGGYTF. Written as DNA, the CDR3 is TGTGCCAGCAGTTTACAGGGGCTCGGTGGCTACACCTTC.

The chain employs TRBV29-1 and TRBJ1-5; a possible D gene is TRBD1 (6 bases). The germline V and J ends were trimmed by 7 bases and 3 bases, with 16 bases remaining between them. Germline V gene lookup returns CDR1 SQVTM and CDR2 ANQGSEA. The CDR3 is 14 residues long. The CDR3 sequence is CSARFGQNNQPQHF. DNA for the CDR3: TGCAGCGCCCGTTTTGGACAGAACAATCAGCCCCAGCATTTT.

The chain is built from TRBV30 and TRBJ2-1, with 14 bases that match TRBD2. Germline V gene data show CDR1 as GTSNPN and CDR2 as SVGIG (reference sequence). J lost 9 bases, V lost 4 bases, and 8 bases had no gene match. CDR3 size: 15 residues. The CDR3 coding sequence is TGTGCCTGGATCGAGGGACTAGCGGGGGTGGGTGAGCAGTTCTTC. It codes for CAWIEGLAGVGEQFF.

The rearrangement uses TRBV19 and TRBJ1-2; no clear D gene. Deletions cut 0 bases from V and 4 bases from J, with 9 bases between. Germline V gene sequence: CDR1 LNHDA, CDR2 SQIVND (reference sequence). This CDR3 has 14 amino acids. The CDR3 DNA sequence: TGTGCCAGTAGTATAGACCCGGGGATCTATGGCTACACCTTC. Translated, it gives CASSIDPGIYGYTF.